This TCR beta chain originates from a study of blood T cell repertoires in COVID-19. Turning to the study itself: Specimens from acute and convalescent COVID-19 originated in the United States, Italy and Spain. Nucleic acid was either cDNA or gDNA, and it came from T cells, B-cell-depleted T cells, or PBMCs.

Profiling relied on immunoSEQ multiplex PCR, and the TCRdb table lists in-frame clones only, not all of them. The sample lists 150,000 or so clones, roughly 86% occurring once. The CDR3 length is 15 residues. V lost 7 bases, J lost 9 bases, and 14 bases stayed unmatched. Germline loops: CDR1 SGHVS, CDR2 FQNEAQ. This receptor was identified in a woman aged 45-65 years with acute or convalescent COVID-19. The chain combines TRBV7-8 with TRBJ2-1; 8 bases line up with TRBD2. The sample taken for sequencing was peripheral blood. CDR3 sequence (DNA): TGTGCCAGCATCCCCTCGTGGAGCGGGGGAAGTGAGCAGTTCTTC. It translates to CASIPSWSGGSEQFF.